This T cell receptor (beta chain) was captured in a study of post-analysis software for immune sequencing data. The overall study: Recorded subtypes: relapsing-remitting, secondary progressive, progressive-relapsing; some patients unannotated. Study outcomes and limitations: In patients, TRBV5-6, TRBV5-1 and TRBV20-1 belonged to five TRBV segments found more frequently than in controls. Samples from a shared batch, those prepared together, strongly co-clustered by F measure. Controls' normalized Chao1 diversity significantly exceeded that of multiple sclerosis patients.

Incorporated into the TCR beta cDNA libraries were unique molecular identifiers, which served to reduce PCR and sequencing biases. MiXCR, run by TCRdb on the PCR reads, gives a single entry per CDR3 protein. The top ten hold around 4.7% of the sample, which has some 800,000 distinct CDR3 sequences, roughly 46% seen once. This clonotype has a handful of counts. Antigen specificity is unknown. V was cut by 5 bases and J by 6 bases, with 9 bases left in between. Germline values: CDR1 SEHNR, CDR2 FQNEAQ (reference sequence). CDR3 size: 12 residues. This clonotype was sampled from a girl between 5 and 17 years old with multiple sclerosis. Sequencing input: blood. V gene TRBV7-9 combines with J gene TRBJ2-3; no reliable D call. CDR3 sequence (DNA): TGTGCCAGCAGCCGTCAGGTTGATACGCAGTATTTT. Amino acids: CASSRQVDTQYF.